The T cell receptor (beta chain) described here comes from a study of CD8+ T cells in alopecia areata. Background on the study: Oral tofacitinib, 5 to 10 mg twice daily, was given in an open-label trial. Scoring of treated patients' severity used the percentage of affected scalp area. Findings and caveats of the study: Patients showed less clear TCR sequence sharing than mice, possibly partly because of HLA diversity. Researchers report lesional scalp, most notably alopecia totalis/universalis, outstripped normal scalp in clonality.

Following extraction, RNA underwent reverse transcription to cDNA, which served as the sequencing template. Sequencing was performed with immunoSEQ multiplex PCR; in TCRdb, only in-frame clones are kept and a portion is missing. Of fewer than 150,000 clones in the sample, roughly 82% were seen once. Comment on this clone: Its antigen is not known.

Specified treatment: oral pan-JAK inhibitor, 5-10 mg twice daily. The source was CD8+ T cells sorted from blood, collected at week 4, from a patient treated with tofacitinib. This clonotype was sampled from a human donor with alopecia areata.

The CDR3 spells CASSFLPNTGELFF. The DNA for the CDR3 is TGCGCCAGCAGCTTTCTCCCGAACACCGGGGAGCTGTTTTTT. V gene TRBV5-1 combines with J gene TRBJ2-2; D gene unclear. Germline V gene lookup returns CDR1 SGHRS and CDR2 YFSETQ. The V gene lost 2 bases and the J gene lost 0 bases, with 5 bases spanning the gap. The CDR3 sequence is 14 residues long.